This T cell receptor (beta chain) was found in a study of CD8 T cells in ankylosing spondylitis. With V trimmed by 1 base and J by 4 bases, 7 bases remained unmatched. CDR3 size: 16 residues. Germline loops: CDR1 GTSNPN, CDR2 SVGIG (reference sequence). Preparation of TCR beta libraries was done by quantitative 5'-RACE with molecular barcodes. TCRdb redid the calling of the 5' RACE reads with MiXCR, one entry per CDR3 protein. The table has 380,000 or so distinct CDR3 sequences, approximately 22% seen once. Study outcomes and limitations: Clones linked to the disease showed a CD8+ phenotype. They occurred at relatively low frequencies in peripheral blood. Previously reported in reactive arthritis synovial fluid and blood were some of the motif variants. Seemingly characteristic of ankylosing spondylitis blood was a TCR beta motif consisting of under 10 highly homologous variants.

This clonotype appeared a few times. No antigen is known for it. This clonotype was sampled from a male donor with ankylosing spondylitis or in good health (not recorded which). The chain joins TRBV30 to TRBJ2-3; 11 bases agree with TRBD2. Sequenced: blood, either unsorted or a sorted T cell fraction (not recorded which). CDR3: CAWSGIAGGLADTQYF. CDR3 bases: TGTGCCTGGAGTGGAATAGCGGGGGGGCTCGCAGATACGCAGTATTTT. Variable domain in full (rest from reference TRBV30 and TRBJ2-3): SQTIHQWPATLVQPVGSPLSLECTVEGTSNPNLYWYRQAAGRGLQLLFYSVGIGQISSEVPQNLSASRPQDRQFILSSKKLLLSDSGFYLCAWSGIAGGLADTQYFGPGTRLTVL.